The 26 T cell receptor beta chains reported below all come from one sample, sequenced in a study of blood T cell repertoires in COVID-19. Only in-frame clones appear in the TCRdb table, and some are missing; sequencing was by immunoSEQ multiplex PCR. The table shows about 110,000 clones, with 76% occurring only once. The sequenced material came from peripheral blood. All receptors come from a woman older than 75 with acute or convalescent COVID-19.

The chain links TRBV7-9 to TRBJ2-3; 8 bases fit TRBD1. The CDR3 length is 15 residues. J lost 8 bases, V lost 6 bases, and 13 bases had no gene match. Germline assignment: CDR1 SEHNR and CDR2 FQNEAQ (reference sequence). The CDR3 here is CASRQQGDPGVTQYF. Written as DNA, the CDR3 is TGTGCCAGCAGACAACAGGGGGACCCCGGAGTTACGCAGTATTTT.

The V gene is TRBV5-6, the J gene TRBJ2-5; unclear D gene. Per the germline V gene, CDR1 is SGHDT and CDR2 is YYEEEE. The V end was cut by 3 bases, the J end by 0 bases, with 21 bases between. This CDR3 region has 18 residues. The DNA of the CDR3 is TGTGCCAGCAGCTCTACGCAAAAACGCATGATTCACCAAGAGACCCAGTACTTC. Its translation is CASSSTQKRMIHQETQYF.

The chain combines TRBV3-1 (or the pseudogene TRBV3-2) with TRBJ2-7, with D possibly TRBD2 on 6 matching bases. This CDR3 region has 15 residues. Germline CDR1 reads LGHDT; CDR2 reads YNNKEL (reference sequence). V was pared by 4 bases and J by 0 bases, with 13 bases between. As DNA, the CDR3 is TGTGCCAGCAGCCTCTTAGCGGATAGCTCCTACGAGCAGTACTTC. Amino acids: CASSLLADSSYEQYF.

This sequence joins TRBV5-1 and TRBJ1-1, with TRBD1 matching 8 bases. Germline CDR1 and CDR2: SGHRS and YFSETQ. V lost 4 bases and J lost 7; bases outside the gene matches: 6. There are 13 residues in the CDR3. Here the CDR3 reads CASSHGQGGEAFF. The CDR3, as DNA: TGCGCCAGCAGCCATGGACAGGGCGGTGAAGCTTTCTTT. The complete variable domain, with remaining parts taken from reference TRBV5-1 and TRBJ1-1, reads KAGVTQTPRYLIKTRGQQVTLSCSPISGHRSVSWYQQTPGQGLQFLFEYFSETQRNKGNFPGRFSGRQFSNSRSEMNVSTLELGDSALYLCASSHGQGGEAFFGQGTRLTVV.

This clone appeared once. The chain is built from TRBV9 and TRBJ2-7; 8 nucleotides line up with TRBD1. Germline lookup yields CDR1 SGDLS and CDR2 YYNGEE. The ends lost 0 bases at V and 4 bases at J; junction bases unmatched: 9. This CDR3 has 16 amino acids. DNA of the CDR3: TGTGCCAGCAGCGTAGGGGCAGGGGGCCAGTTATACGAGCAGTACTTC. This gives the protein CASSVGAGGQLYEQYF.

The J gene is TRBJ1-1, the V gene TRBV6-5; TRBD1 agrees at 11 bases. V shed 6 bases and J 5 bases; nucleotides not matched to a gene: 8. Germline CDR1 is MNHEY and CDR2 is SVGAGI. The CDR3 length is 15 residues. CDR3 protein: CASRPGQGAETEAFF. The CDR3 nucleotides read TGTGCCAGCAGACCAGGACAGGGGGCGGAAACTGAAGCTTTCTTT.

This clone was picked up a small number of times. V gene TRBV5-1 combines with J gene TRBJ2-5, with a tentative D call TRBD1 (6 bases). V gave up 4 bases and J gave up 2 bases, with 15 bases separating them. CDR3 length: 15 amino acids. Germline loops: CDR1 SGHRS, CDR2 YFSETQ. The CDR3 nucleotides read TGCGCCAGCAGCACCTACGGGACAATACAAGAGACCCAGTACTTC. Amino acid sequence: CASSTYGTIQETQYF.

The chain employs TRBV13 and TRBJ2-3; TRBD2 agrees at 11 bases. V lost 7 bases to trimming and J lost 0 bases; unmatched junction nucleotides: 9. Germline CDR1 reads PRHDT; CDR2 reads FYEKMQ (reference sequence). The CDR3 covers 17 residues. The CDR3 sequence is CASNQLLAGVSTDTQYF. The CDR3, as DNA: TGTGCCAGCAATCAACTACTAGCGGGGGTTAGCACAGATACGCAGTATTTT.

The J gene is TRBJ1-2, the V gene TRBV7-2; 8 bases are a match to TRBD1. J was trimmed by 5 bases and V by 0 bases; bases with no gene match: 8. The CDR3 consists of 16 residues. Looked up from germline, CDR1 is SGHTA and CDR2 is FQGNSA. The CDR3 DNA reads TGTGCCAGCAGCTTAGCAGCCCAGGGGGCGCATTATGGCTACACCTTC. Protein sequence: CASSLAAQGAHYGYTF.

This clone occurred once. The chain has TRBV6-6 and TRBJ2-7; no reliable D call. Germline V gene lookup returns CDR1 MNHNY and CDR2 SVGAGI (reference sequence). Trimming cost V 5 bases and J 0 bases, with 14 bases left between them. The CDR3 runs 15 residues. CDR3 sequence (DNA): TGTGCCAGCAGTCATTCCTGGCCGTTCTCCTACGAGCAGTACTTC. This translates into CASSHSWPFSYEQYF.

This clone was counted between two and nine times. This chain connects TRBV19 to TRBJ2-5; unclear D gene. Germline assignment: CDR1 LNHDA and CDR2 SQIVND (reference sequence). The CDR3 is made up of 14 amino acids. With 6 bases removed from V and 2 bases from J, the gap between germline ends came to 13 bases. CDR3 sequence: CASRVDAAQETQYF. CDR3 nucleotides: TGTGCCAGTAGGGTCGACGCAGCGCAAGAGACCCAGTACTTC.

CDR3 nucleotide sequence: TGTGCCAGCAGTTACTCGACTAGCGGGGGGGCCGGGGAGCTGTTTTTT. Its translation is CASSYSTSGGAGELFF. V is TRBV6-6 and J is TRBJ2-2; 14 bases fit TRBD2. This CDR3 spans 16 amino acids. CDR1 is MNHNY, CDR2 SVGAGI, per germline (reference sequence). V was clipped by 0 bases and J by 6 bases; unmatched bases: 0.

This clone was seen only a few times. The chain links TRBV10-1 to TRBJ2-7; TRBD1 agrees at 9 bases. J was trimmed by 5 bases and V by 6 bases; bases with no gene match: 5. Looked up from germline, CDR1 is WNHNN and CDR2 is SYGVQD (reference sequence). CDR3 length equals 13 residues. CDR3 loop: CASSGTGLDEQYF. The DNA for the CDR3 is TGCGCCAGCAGCGGGACAGGGCTCGACGAGCAGTACTTC.

This sequence joins TRBV29-1 and TRBJ2-5; 10 bases agree with TRBD2. This CDR3 has 15 residues. Germline values: CDR1 SQVTM, CDR2 ANQGSEA. The V and J ends lost 5 bases and 0 bases, in that order; junction bases with no gene match: 6. The CDR3 DNA is TGCAGCGTTCTAACTAGCGGGGCGTACCAAGAGACCCAGTACTTC. This gives the protein CSVLTSGAYQETQYF.

The V call is TRBV3-1 (or the pseudogene TRBV3-2), the J call TRBJ2-7; 14 bases match TRBD2. The CDR3 sequence is 18 residues long. Germline V gene lookup returns CDR1 LGHDT and CDR2 YNNKEL (reference sequence). The V segment lost 3 bases and the J segment 1 base; nucleotides outside the gene matches: 8. The CDR3 sequence: CASSQERLAGGPSYEQYF. DNA of the CDR3: TGTGCCAGCAGCCAGGAGAGACTAGCGGGGGGGCCGTCCTACGAGCAGTACTTC.

The chain carries TRBV10-1 and TRBJ2-5, with 9 positions matching TRBD1. V trimming: 10 bases; J trimming: 5 bases; junction bases outside the gene matches: 17. This CDR3 contains 16 residues. The germline gives CDR1 WNHNN, CDR2 SYGVQD (reference sequence). CDR3 nucleotide sequence: TGCGCCAAGACCCCGGGACAGGGAGTTTTGAGGGAGACCCAGTACTTC. It translates to CAKTPGQGVLRETQYF.

The chain has TRBV5-1 and TRBJ2-5; 7 bases fit TRBD2. The germline CDR1 and CDR2 sequences are SGHRS and YFSETQ. CDR3 length: 15 residues. Trimming took 4 bases from V and 2 from J; bases not matched to a gene: 8. In DNA form, the CDR3 reads TGCGCCAGCAGCGGCAGCGGGGTCGTGCAAGAGACCCAGTACTTC. As protein: CASSGSGVVQETQYF. Complete variable domain (other parts from reference TRBV5-1 and TRBJ2-5): KAGVTQTPRYLIKTRGQQVTLSCSPISGHRSVSWYQQTPGQGLQFLFEYFSETQRNKGNFPGRFSGRQFSNSRSEMNVSTLELGDSALYLCASSGSGVVQETQYFGPGTRLLVL.

This chain joins TRBV18 and TRBJ2-1, with TRBD2 identical over 10 bases. Trimming at V came to 6 bases and at J to 14 bases, leaving 10 bases not matched to a gene. Germline CDR1 is KGHSH and CDR2 is LQKENI. The CDR3 totals 13 residues. The CDR3 sequence is CASSSSQREGEFF. CDR3 coding DNA: TGTGCCAGCTCCTCGAGCCAGCGGGAGGGTGAGTTCTTC.

The chain carries TRBV6-5 and TRBJ1-4, with TRBD1 as a possible D gene (5 bases). Germline V gives CDR1 MNHEY, CDR2 SVGAGI. The CDR3 consists of 15 residues. The V end lost 6 bases, the J end lost 0 bases, and 11 bases lay between the germline ends. The CDR3 DNA follows: TGTGCCAGCAGGGGGGGACCGTCAACTAATGAAAAACTGTTTTTT. Residues: CASRGGPSTNEKLFF.

This clone occurred a few times. The V gene is TRBV5-5, the J gene TRBJ1-3; maybe TRBD1 (6 bases). Germline CDR1 reads SGHKS; CDR2 reads YYEKEE (reference sequence). V was shortened by 4 bases and J by 0 bases, with 17 bases between the two germline ends. The CDR3 loop spans 17 amino acids. The CDR3 loop is CASSNGRGLISGNTIYF. In nucleotides, the CDR3 is TGTGCCAGCAGCAACGGCAGGGGCCTAATCTCTGGAAACACCATATATTTT. The full variable domain, its missing parts supplied by reference TRBV5-5 and TRBJ1-3, is DAGVTQSPTHLIKTRGQQVTLRCSPISGHKSVSWYQQVLGQGPQFIFQYYEKEERGRGNFPDRFSARQFPNYSSELNVNALLLGDSALYLCASSNGRGLISGNTIYFGEGSWLTVV.

The CDR3 spells CASSLVNYRTDTQYF. The CDR3 bases are TGTGCCAGCAGCTTGGTGAACTACCGCACAGATACGCAGTATTTT. The V gene is TRBV5-6, the J gene TRBJ2-3; D unclear. CDR1 SGHDT and CDR2 YYEEEE come from the germline V gene. V lost 0 bases and J 1 base, leaving 9 bases between the germline ends. CDR3 length: 15 residues.

The J gene is TRBJ2-2, the V gene TRBV5-6; 10 bases map to TRBD2. Unmatched junction bases numbered 8, after V lost 4 bases and J lost 5 bases. The CDR3 length is 16 residues. Germline V gene lookup returns CDR1 SGHDT and CDR2 YYEEEE. The CDR3 bases are TGTGCCAGCAGCCGTAGCGGGGGGACCATGACCGGGGAGCTGTTTTTT. It is translated as CASSRSGGTMTGELFF.

This chain joins TRBV7-2 and TRBJ2-1; 7 bases line up with TRBD1. Trimming took 7 bases from V and 9 from J; bases not matched to a gene: 12. The CDR3 covers 14 residues. Germline lookup yields CDR1 SGHTA and CDR2 FQGNSA. The CDR3 DNA reads as TGTGCCAGCACCCCGGGACAGCCCCTGGGTGAGCAGTTCTTC. Its protein is CASTPGQPLGEQFF.

The V and J genes are TRBV28 and TRBJ1-2; TRBD1 might be the D (6 bases). Germline values: CDR1 MDHEN, CDR2 SYDVKM. V lost 7 bases, J lost 4 bases, and 19 bases lay in between. CDR3 length equals 15 residues. CDR3 region: CASNQAGGAFYGYTF. CDR3 DNA sequence: TGTGCCAGCAACCAAGCGGGGGGGGCCTTCTATGGCTACACCTTC.

The rearrangement uses TRBV10-3 and TRBJ2-7; D is perhaps TRBD1 (5 bases). Trimming took off 9 bases at V and 7 bases at J, with 16 bases between the two ends. Germline CDR1 and CDR2: ENHRY and SYGVKD. The length of the CDR3 is 12 residues. CDR3 protein: CAIAQRRGEQYF. In nucleotides, the CDR3 is TGTGCCATAGCACAGAGAAGGGGAGAGCAGTACTTC.

This clone was seen more than once but under ten times. The gene calls are TRBV5-8 and TRBJ1-5; TRBD1 aligns across 7 bases. Per germline, CDR1 SGHTS and CDR2 YDEGEE. This CDR3 comprises 15 residues. The junction had 4 bases not matched to a gene; V was cut back by 0 bases and J by 4 bases. CDR3 sequence (DNA): TGTGCCAGCAGCTTGGGGGACAGCTCAAATCAGCCCCAGCATTTT. As protein: CASSLGDSSNQPQHF.